This TCR beta chain originates from a study of T cells in localized non-small cell lung cancer. Using immunoSEQ multiplex PCR, the repertoire was profiled, and TCRdb retains in-frame clones only, with some absent. This sample has 25,000 or so clones; 75% to 85% occur once, and the top ten carry 4.1%. The V and J ends lost 4 bases and 4 bases respectively, with 29 bases between them. Per germline, CDR1 SGHTS and CDR2 YDEGEE. This CDR3 region has 19 residues. Study-wide points: The study linked higher blood T cell density to longer overall survival. The tumor had only one region sequenced, so heterogeneity remains possible. Across samples, adjacent lung featured a median 57 of the top 100 tumor clones. Among the tissues sampled, uninvolved adjacent lung had the highest T cell clonality, above tumor.

In its sample, this clone was seen once. As yet, its antigen is unknown. The genes are TRBV5-8 and TRBJ1-2; D perhaps matches TRBD1 (5 bases). Here the sequenced sample was peripheral blood, taken before any cancer treatment. This receptor was taken from a woman aged 40-69 years with stage I lung adenocarcinoma. CDR3 protein: CASSQQTKTYPPGGYGYTF. The CDR3 bases are TGTGCCAGCAGCCAACAGACAAAGACATACCCCCCGGGGGGCTATGGCTACACCTTC.